Listed here are 24 T cell receptor beta chains from one sample, sequenced in a study of cytomegalovirus exposure and HLA in healthy donors. Primers included in the PCR were 60 Vbeta and 13 Jbeta primers. Produced via immunoSEQ multiplex PCR; TCRdb's table is partial and in-frame only. Of over 200,000 clones in the sample, 70% to 80% were seen once. The sequencing input was PBMCs. These receptors all come from a woman aged 55-69 years in good health and CMV-seropositive.

The V call is TRBV10-2, the J call TRBJ1-6, with 8 bases fitting TRBD1. Germline V gene lookup returns CDR1 WSHSY and CDR2 SAAADI. This CDR3 comprises 14 residues. J was trimmed by 6 bases and V by 7 bases; bases with no gene match: 5. CDR3 loop: CASMRGQVNSPLHF. The CDR3 DNA follows: TGCGCCAGCATGAGGGGACAGGTTAATTCACCCCTCCACTTT.

J is TRBJ1-1 and V is TRBV5-5, with 11 bases that match TRBD1. Losses at the gene ends were 3 bases for V and 5 bases for J; bases not matched to a gene: 9. In germline, CDR1 is SGHKS, CDR2 YYEKEE (reference sequence). The CDR3 has 16 residues. As DNA, the CDR3 is TGTGCCAGCAGCTACGACGCTGGGACAGGGGGTACTGAAGCTTTCTTT. This translates into CASSYDAGTGGTEAFF.

The rearrangement uses TRBV7-9 and TRBJ2-7; 9 positions match TRBD1. Losses at the gene ends were 4 bases for V and 2 bases for J; bases not matched to a gene: 6. The CDR3 sequence is 15 residues long. Germline loops: CDR1 SEHNR, CDR2 FQNEAQ (reference sequence). CDR3: CASSSGQGRAYEQYF. CDR3 nucleotides: TGTGCCAGCAGCTCCGGACAGGGGAGGGCCTACGAGCAGTACTTC. The variable domain in full, with the rest retrieved from reference TRBV7-9 and TRBJ2-7, is DTGVSQNPRHKITKRGQNVTFRCDPISEHNRLYWYRQTLGQGPEFLTYFQNEAQLEKSRLLSDRFSAERPKGSFSTLEIQRTEQGDSAMYLCASSSGQGRAYEQYFGPGTRLTVT.

The J gene is TRBJ2-7, the V gene TRBV6-1, with a possible D match to TRBD1 (5 bases). This CDR3 has 14 amino acids. The ends were cut back, 6 bases at V and 1 base at J, with 13 bases in the middle. Germline V lookup: CDR1 MNHNS, CDR2 SASEGT. CDR3 region: CASSSRQTSYEQYF. CDR3 nucleotide sequence: TGTGCCAGCAGCAGCAGACAGACTTCCTACGAGCAGTACTTC.

This clone occurred a few times. J is TRBJ1-6 and V is TRBV11-2, with 9 bases that match TRBD1. This CDR3 region has 16 residues. V shed 1 base and J 9 bases; nucleotides not matched to a gene: 7. Germline lookup yields CDR1 SGHAT and CDR2 FQNNGV. The CDR3 sequence is CASSLGPGTGISPLHF. In DNA, the CDR3 is TGTGCCAGCAGCTTAGGCCCCGGGACAGGGATTTCACCCCTCCACTTT.

There are a few counts of this clone. The gene calls are TRBV7-2 and TRBJ1-1, with TRBD1 matching over 10 bases. The CDR3 runs 13 residues. V shed 5 bases and J 6 bases; nucleotides not matched to a gene: 3. The germline V gene has CDR1 SGHTA and CDR2 FQGNSA. CDR3: CASSPDRGAEAFF. CDR3 coding DNA: TGTGCCAGCAGCCCGGACAGGGGGGCTGAAGCTTTCTTT.

The V and J genes are TRBV5-7 and TRBJ2-7; D may be TRBD1 (5 bases). TRBV5-7 has ORF status, its function being uncertain. This CDR3 is 12 amino acids long. V was cut by 4 bases and J by 6 bases, with 11 bases left in between. CDR3 coding DNA: TGTGCCAGCAGCATCAGGGTAGGCGAGCAGTACTTC. Protein sequence: CASSIRVGEQYF.

The gene calls are TRBV5-4 and TRBJ1-2; a possible D gene is TRBD1 (5 bases). This CDR3 has 14 residues. CDR1 and CDR2 from the germline V gene are SGHNT and YYREEE (reference sequence). Trimming removed 4 bases from V and 4 bases from J, with 14 bases in between. The CDR3 loop is CASSPGGPLYGYTF. The CDR3 DNA sequence: TGTGCCAGCAGCCCCGGGGGACCGCTCTATGGCTACACCTTC.

This chain uses TRBV11-2 with TRBJ1-1, with a weak D call TRBD1 (6 bases). Trimming left V 0 bases short and J 1 base short, with 9 bases between. The germline gives CDR1 SGHAT, CDR2 FQNNGV. The CDR3 has 15 amino acids. The DNA for the CDR3 is TGTGCCAGCAGCTTAGACAGGGGAAGGAACACTGAAGCTTTCTTT. It yields the protein CASSLDRGRNTEAFF.

The chain couples TRBV11-3 to TRBJ2-1, with 10 bases identical to TRBD2. The CDR3 has 14 residues. The trim removed 6 bases at V and 5 bases at J, leaving 4 bases unmatched. Germline V CDR1 and CDR2: SGHNT, YENEEA. The chain's CDR3 is CASSRTSGNNEQFF. The CDR3 nucleotides are TGTGCCAGCAGTCGGACTAGCGGAAACAATGAGCAGTTCTTC.

CDR3 sequence reads: CASRNGGGSETQYF. CDR3 nucleotides: TGTGCCAGCAGGAACGGGGGAGGGTCGGAGACCCAGTACTTC. The chain employs TRBV2 and TRBJ2-5, with 7 bases aligning to TRBD2. This CDR3 is 14 amino acids long. Germline values: CDR1 SNHLY, CDR2 FYNNEI. V dropped 6 bases and J dropped 5; count of bases not matched to a gene: 9.

The chain couples TRBV2 to TRBJ1-1; no clear D gene. The germline gives CDR1 SNHLY, CDR2 FYNNEI. The CDR3 loop spans 16 amino acids. V dropped 6 bases and J dropped 2 bases, with 19 bases sitting between them. CDR3 nucleotide sequence: TGTGCCAGCAGCCAAACTACCCCGGGGATAAACACTGAAGCTTTCTTT. Translation gives CASSQTTPGINTEAFF.

The rearrangement links TRBV18 to TRBJ1-1; D call uncertain. With 1 base removed from V and 7 bases from J, the gap between germline ends came to 10 bases. Germline loops: CDR1 KGHSH, CDR2 LQKENI. The CDR3 is made up of 13 amino acids. The CDR3 DNA reads as TGTGCCAGCTCACCACTTGGCAGTGGTGAAGCTTTCTTT. This sequence encodes CASSPLGSGEAFF.

The gene calls are TRBV28 and TRBJ1-4; D might be TRBD1 (6 bases). Germline CDR1 and CDR2: MDHEN and SYDVKM. The CDR3 contains 14 residues. V lost 6 bases, J lost 9 bases, and 17 bases lay in between. The CDR3, as DNA: TGTGCCAGCAGCAACGAGATTACAGGGAAAAAACTGTTTTTT. Its translation: CASSNEITGKKLFF.

The chain's CDR3 is CASSEWEGTEAFF. The CDR3 coding sequence is TGCGCCAGCAGTGAATGGGAGGGCACTGAAGCTTTCTTT. The chain recombines TRBV10-2 with TRBJ1-1; D is undetermined. This CDR3 is 13 amino acids long. Deletions cut 3 bases from V and 4 bases from J, with 9 bases between. Germline CDR1 reads WSHSY; CDR2 reads SAAADI.

This clone was detected only a few times. The chain recombines TRBV7-2 with TRBJ1-5, with 11 bases aligning to TRBD1. V shed 2 bases and J 7 bases; nucleotides not matched to a gene: 7. Germline V gives CDR1 SGHTA, CDR2 FQGNSA. The CDR3 is 16 residues long. CDR3 in DNA: TGTGCCAGCAGCTTAATAGGACAGGGGGCGAGACAGCCCCAGCATTTT. This translates into CASSLIGQGARQPQHF. Filled out from reference TRBV7-2 and TRBJ1-5, the complete variable domain reads GAGVSQSPSNKVTEKGKDVELRCDPISGHTALYWYRQSLGQGLEFLIYFQGNSAPDKSGLPSDRFSAERTGGSVSTLTIQRTQQEDSAVYLCASSLIGQGARQPQHFGDGTRLSIL.

The chain carries TRBV11-2 and TRBJ1-1; D possibly corresponds to TRBD1 (6 bases). CDR3 length: 14 amino acids. The germline gives CDR1 SGHAT, CDR2 FQNNGV. Trimming took off 5 bases at V and 2 bases at J, with 12 bases between the two ends. The CDR3 DNA is TGTGCCAGCAGCCAATTCAGGGGTAACACTGAAGCTTTCTTT. This codes for CASSQFRGNTEAFF.

The J gene is TRBJ2-1, the V gene TRBV12-5; possibly TRBD1 for D (6 bases). The V and J ends lost 5 bases and 4 bases respectively, with 12 bases between them. CDR1 and CDR2 (germline): LGHNT, FRNRAP. The CDR3 totals 14 residues. The CDR3 bases are TGTGCTAGTGGTGCGCCCGGACAGTACAATGAGCAGTTCTTC. The encoded protein is CASGAPGQYNEQFF.

This chain connects TRBV5-4 to TRBJ1-5; tentatively, D is TRBD1 (5 bases). The V end lost 0 bases, the J end lost 3 bases, and 13 bases lay between the germline ends. Germline V gene lookup returns CDR1 SGHNT and CDR2 YYREEE (reference sequence). The CDR3 length is 16 residues. CDR3 sequence (DNA): TGTGCCAGCAGCTTGGGCGGGACCGGTAACAATCAGCCCCAGCATTTT. It specifies CASSLGGTGNNQPQHF.

J is TRBJ2-2 and V is TRBV10-3; D is unclear. Germline lookup yields CDR1 ENHRY and CDR2 SYGVKD. The CDR3 covers 15 residues. V was shortened by 0 bases and J by 5 bases, with 10 bases between the two germline ends. Here the CDR3 reads CAISESGPGTGELFF. In DNA, the CDR3 is TGTGCCATCAGTGAGTCGGGCCCTGGGACCGGGGAGCTGTTTTTT.

The chain links TRBV7-9 to TRBJ1-5; a possible D gene is TRBD1 (6 bases). The germline V gene encodes CDR1 SEHNR and CDR2 FQNEAQ (reference sequence). CDR3 size: 15 residues. V was clipped by 5 bases and J by 5 bases, with 16 bases between them. This CDR3 is CASSPWGGSDQPQHF. The CDR3 nucleotides are TGTGCCAGCAGCCCCTGGGGGGGCTCGGATCAGCCCCAGCATTTT.

The chain uses TRBV6-5 and TRBJ2-7; a possible D gene is TRBD2 (6 bases). Trimming took off 0 bases at V and 9 bases at J, with 18 bases between the two ends. Germline lookup yields CDR1 MNHEY and CDR2 SVGAGI. The CDR3 contains 15 residues. The CDR3 bases are TGTGCCAGCAGTTACTCTAACTATTTTAGCGGAGTGCAGTACTTC. Protein product: CASSYSNYFSGVQYF.

The chain has TRBV20-1 and TRBJ2-3; D perhaps matches TRBD2 (5 bases). Per the germline V gene, CDR1 is DFQATT and CDR2 is SNEGSKA (reference sequence). Trimming removed 6 bases from V and 6 bases from J, with 10 bases in between. This CDR3 has 11 residues. The CDR3: CSARRRDTQYF. The CDR3 region has the DNA TGCAGTGCCAGACGGAGGGATACGCAGTATTTT.

CDR3 nucleotides: TGTGCCAGCTCACCGACGGGGGGGGTGAACACTGAAGCTTTCTTT. It specifies CASSPTGGVNTEAFF. The rearrangement uses TRBV18 and TRBJ1-1, with D perhaps matching TRBD1 (5 bases). Germline values: CDR1 KGHSH, CDR2 LQKENI. Trimming left V 3 bases short and J 0 bases short, with 11 bases between. The CDR3 is made up of 15 amino acids. The full variable domain, in which reference TRBV18 and TRBJ1-1 provide the parts outside the CDR3, is NAGVMQNPRHLVRRRGQEARLRCSPMKGHSHVYWYRQLPEEGLKFMVYLQKENIIDESGMPKERFSAEFPKEGPSILRIQQVVRGDSAAYFCASSPTGGVNTEAFFGQGTRLTVV.